This passage covers 30 T cell receptor beta chains from one sample sequenced in a study of vaccination and CD4 T cells after COVID-19. Treatment noted: 10-day PBMC culture with coronavirus spike peptide pools or control peptides (ViraFEST assay). Their antigens are not known. Sequenced with the Oncomine TCR Beta short-read assay was DNA taken from cultured CD4+ T cells. TCRdb ran MiXCR on the PCR reads and lists one entry per CDR3 protein. Of more than 10,000 distinct CDR3 sequences in the sample, around two fifths were seen once. Input material: CD4+ T cells from blood, cultured in vitro. These receptors were obtained from a human donor who had recovered from COVID-19.

This clonotype was observed a few times. The J gene is TRBJ1-2, the V gene TRBV19; D call uncertain. The CDR3 is made up of 13 amino acids. Germline CDR1 and CDR2: LNHDA and SQIVND (reference sequence). The V end was cut by 1 base, the J end by 7 bases, with 10 bases between. CDR3 sequence (DNA): TGTGCCAGTAGTATAGGTGAGGCGACTGGCTACACCTTC. Amino acid sequence: CASSIGEATGYTF.

The genes are TRBV14 and TRBJ1-5; D is unclear. The CDR3 length is 14 residues. Looked up from germline, CDR1 is SGHDN and CDR2 is FVKESK. Trimming shortened V by 2 bases and J by 4 bases, and 9 bases separated the two germline ends. Here the CDR3 reads CASSQSLPNQPQHF. The CDR3 DNA reads as TGTGCCAGCAGCCAAAGCCTGCCTAATCAGCCCCAGCATTTT.

This chain links TRBV12-3 or TRBV12-4 with TRBJ1-2, with D perhaps matching TRBD1 (5 bases). Trimming removed 6 bases at V and 8 bases at J, with 10 bases between. The CDR3 covers 11 residues. The CDR3 reads CASRGLGGYTF. CDR3 DNA: TGTGCCAGCAGGGGGCTCGGAGGCTACACCTTC.

The chain couples TRBV20-1 to TRBJ2-3; 8 nucleotides align to TRBD2. After removal of 6 bases from V and 2 bases from J, the junction contained 10 bases not matched to a gene. The CDR3 covers 15 residues. Germline values: CDR1 DFQATT, CDR2 SNEGSKA (reference sequence). CDR3 sequence (DNA): TGCAGTGCCTCTGGTGCGGGGGGCTCCACAGATACGCAGTATTTT. Its protein is CSASGAGGSTDTQYF.

V and J are TRBV5-1 and TRBJ2-3; maybe TRBD2 (7 bases). Trimming pared 1 base from V and 0 bases from J, leaving 18 bases between. The CDR3 spans 18 residues. Germline CDR1 SGHRS, CDR2 YFSETQ. DNA for the CDR3: TGCGCCAGCAGCTTGTCGGGGGGCCATACTCGTAGCACAGATACGCAGTATTTT. It yields the protein CASSLSGGHTRSTDTQYF.

The chain joins TRBV3-1 to TRBJ1-1, with a tentative D call TRBD1 (6 bases). This CDR3 region has 14 residues. Between the trimmed V and J ends, which lost 4 bases and 4 bases, there was a span of 13 bases. The germline CDR1 and CDR2 sequences are LGHDT and YNNKEL (reference sequence). The CDR3 loop reads CASSPQRGATEAFF. CDR3 in DNA: TGTGCCAGCAGCCCCCAGCGGGGGGCCACTGAAGCTTTCTTT.

The rearrangement joins TRBV5-6 to TRBJ1-1, with D uncertain. Trimming pared 0 bases from V and 5 bases from J, leaving 11 bases between. Germline lookup yields CDR1 SGHDT and CDR2 YYEEEE. The CDR3 runs to 14 residues. CDR3 sequence reads: CASSLGRLGTEAFF. CDR3 nucleotides: TGTGCCAGCAGCTTGGGCCGGCTGGGAACTGAAGCTTTCTTT.

The V gene is TRBV19, the J gene TRBJ1-1; tentatively, D is TRBD1 (5 bases). Germline CDR1 LNHDA, CDR2 SQIVND (reference sequence). Deletions cut 4 bases from V and 0 bases from J, with 9 bases between. This CDR3 is 14 amino acids long. The CDR3 coding sequence is TGTGCCAGTAGTACCGGGACGGTGAACACTGAAGCTTTCTTT. It is translated as CASSTGTVNTEAFF. Using reference TRBV19 and TRBJ1-1 for the parts outside the CDR3, the full variable domain is DGGITQSPKYLFRKEGQNVTLSCEQNLNHDAMYWYRQDPGQGLRLIYYSQIVNDFQKGDIAEGYSVSREKKESFPLTVTSAQKNPTAFYLCASSTGTVNTEAFFGQGTRLTVV.

This chain uses TRBV5-1 with TRBJ1-1; D uncertain. The CDR3 loop spans 13 amino acids. Per germline, CDR1 SGHRS and CDR2 YFSETQ. Trimming took off 0 bases at V and 9 bases at J, with 12 bases between the two ends. The CDR3 spells CASSLEGDNKAFF. The DNA for the CDR3 is TGCGCCAGCAGCTTGGAAGGCGACAATAAAGCTTTCTTT.

This clonotype turned up a few times. The chain has TRBV7-9 and TRBJ1-2; TRBD1 agrees at 7 bases. CDR3 size: 17 residues. CDR1 is SEHNR and CDR2 is FQNEAQ in the germline V gene (reference sequence). Trimming at V came to 6 bases and at J to 2 bases, leaving 15 bases not matched to a gene. CDR3 in DNA: TGTGCCAGCAGGGCATGGAGGACAGGAATTTTAAACTATGGCTACACCTTC. Translation gives CASRAWRTGILNYGYTF.

This clonotype occurred a few times. The chain is built from TRBV27 and TRBJ2-5, with 14 nucleotides matching TRBD2. J gave up 4 bases and V 4 bases, and 14 bases lay outside the gene matches. This CDR3 comprises 19 residues. Germline CDR1 reads MNHEY; CDR2 reads SMNVEV (reference sequence). The CDR3 nucleotides read TGTGCCAGCAGTTCGCAAGGACTAGCGGGGGGCCCTAGAGTAGAGACCCAGTACTTC. Translation gives CASSSQGLAGGPRVETQYF.

This rearrangement joins TRBV6-5 to TRBJ2-3; unclear D gene. This CDR3 spans 12 amino acids. Trimming cost V 4 bases and J 6 bases, with 8 bases left between them. The germline gives CDR1 MNHEY, CDR2 SVGAGI. CDR3 nucleotides: TGTGCCAGCAGTTTCAGTGGTGATACGCAGTATTTT. Its protein product is CASSFSGDTQYF.

This clonotype turned up a few times. The chain joins TRBV7-8 to TRBJ1-4; D is undetermined. Germline CDR1 SGHVS, CDR2 FQNEAQ. There are 11 residues in the CDR3. V lost 2 bases, J lost 8 bases, and 3 bases lay in between. For the CDR3, the DNA is TGTGCCAGCAGCTTAACCGAAAAACTGTTTTTT. It yields the protein CASSLTEKLFF.

This clonotype was observed a handful of times. The chain joins TRBV20-1 to TRBJ1-2; a possible D gene is TRBD1 (6 bases). V lost 0 bases and J lost 7, with 15 bases in between. Germline V lookup: CDR1 DFQATT, CDR2 SNEGSKA (reference sequence). The CDR3 is 14 amino acids. The CDR3 DNA reads TGCAGTGCTAGAGAACCGGGGGCCGGGGGTGGCTACACCTTC. Translation: CSAREPGAGGGYTF.

This clonotype turned up a few times. The chain employs TRBV9 and TRBJ2-2; 16 bases align to TRBD2. The J segment lost 4 bases and the V segment lost 0 bases, leaving 6 bases of the junction unmatched. Germline CDR1 is SGDLS and CDR2 is YYNGEE. This CDR3 is built from 19 residues. The CDR3 reads CASSVGGTSGGAGTGELFF. CDR3 bases: TGTGCCAGCAGCGTAGGTGGGACTAGCGGGGGGGCAGGCACCGGGGAGCTGTTTTTT.

The J gene is TRBJ2-1, the V gene TRBV20-1, with TRBD2 identical over 11 bases. The CDR3 has 15 residues. Germline CDR1 DFQATT, CDR2 SNEGSKA (reference sequence). With V trimmed by 1 base and J by 7 bases, 6 bases remained unmatched. CDR3 residues: CSARGSGGVINEQFF. The CDR3 DNA reads TGCAGTGCTAGAGGTAGCGGGGGGGTTATTAATGAGCAGTTCTTC.

The chain recombines TRBV6-2 or TRBV6-3 with TRBJ1-5; D uncertain. Germline lookup yields CDR1 MNHEY and CDR2 SVGEGT. V was clipped by 1 base and J by 0 bases, with 4 bases between them. The CDR3 totals 14 residues. The CDR3 is CASSYLDSNQPQHF. In DNA form, the CDR3 reads TGTGCCAGCAGTTACTTAGATAGCAATCAGCCCCAGCATTTT.

This clonotype was observed a few times. The CDR3 here is CASSTTRGGEAFF. CDR3 coding DNA: TGTGCCAGCAGCACCACCCGGGGCGGTGAAGCTTTCTTT. V gene TRBV5-6 combines with J gene TRBJ1-1, with a weak D call TRBD1 (5 bases). Germline V CDR1 and CDR2: SGHDT, YYEEEE. The V gene lost 4 bases and the J gene lost 7 bases, with 14 bases spanning the gap. This CDR3 spans 13 amino acids.

This clonotype is deemed medium-sized. The J gene is TRBJ1-1, the V gene TRBV6-1; no firm D call. Germline assignment: CDR1 MNHNS and CDR2 SASEGT. The CDR3 length is 12 residues. V was pared by 8 bases and J by 0 bases, with 7 bases between. Written as DNA, the CDR3 is TGTGCCAGCGGAGAGTTGAACACTGAAGCTTTCTTT. Its protein product is CASGELNTEAFF.

V and J are TRBV10-2 and TRBJ2-5, with 9 nucleotides matching TRBD1. This CDR3 region has 15 residues. The germline CDR1 and CDR2 sequences are WSHSY and SAAADI. Trimming removed 3 bases from V and 6 bases from J; junction bases left unmatched: 8. The CDR3 protein is CASSDSTGQGKTQYF. CDR3 bases: TGCGCCAGCAGTGACTCGACCGGACAGGGGAAGACCCAGTACTTC.

The CDR3 reads CASSYGTGLTTGELFF. The CDR3 region has the DNA TGTGCCAGCAGCTACGGGACAGGGCTAACCACCGGGGAGCTGTTTTTT. The chain carries TRBV9 and TRBJ2-2; 9 bases line up with TRBD1. With 4 bases clipped from V and 4 bases from J, the junction kept 8 bases outside the gene matches. CDR1 is SGDLS, CDR2 YYNGEE, per germline. This CDR3 is 16 amino acids long.

This clonotype was observed a handful of times. V and J are TRBV20-1 and TRBJ2-5, with TRBD2 as a possible D gene (5 bases). Germline loops: CDR1 DFQATT, CDR2 SNEGSKA (reference sequence). The CDR3 contains 15 residues. Trimming took off 3 bases at V and 1 base at J, with 15 bases between the two ends. The CDR3 coding sequence is TGCAGTGCTAGTCGAGGAGGAAACTTCCAAGAGACCCAGTACTTC. This sequence encodes CSASRGGNFQETQYF.

This clonotype has only a few counts. The gene calls are TRBV3-1 and TRBJ1-3, with D possibly being TRBD1 (6 bases). The ends were cut back, 2 bases at V and 4 bases at J, with 15 bases in the middle. CDR3 size: 16 residues. The V gene's germline CDR1 is LGHDT and CDR2 YNNKEL (reference sequence). CDR3 region: CASSQTSQGSGNTIYF. DNA for the CDR3: TGTGCCAGCAGCCAAACCTCGCAGGGGTCAGGAAACACCATATATTTT. The full variable domain, in which reference TRBV3-1 and TRBJ1-3 provide the parts outside the CDR3, is DTAVSQTPKYLVTQMGNDKSIKCEQNLGHDTMYWYKQDSKKFLKIMFSYNNKELIINETVPNRFSPKSPDKAHLNLHINSLELGDSAVYFCASSQTSQGSGNTIYFGEGSWLTVV.

With regard to this clonotype: One junction end does not reproduce the germline sequence, and a read error may be involved. J is TRBJ2-5 and V is TRBV2; 7 bases are a match to TRBD1. Germline CDR1 SNHLY, CDR2 FYNNEI. The CDR3 runs 13 residues. The CDR3 here is CASSKARGETQYF. The CDR3 DNA reads TGTGCCAGCAGTAAAGCCAGGGGGGAGACCCAGTACTTC.

This chain joins TRBV6-1 and TRBJ1-2; the D is unclear. The CDR3 spans 14 residues. Per the germline V gene, CDR1 is MNHNS and CDR2 is SASEGT. The germline V and J ends were trimmed by 5 bases and 4 bases, with 14 bases remaining between them. This CDR3 is CASSHRLGSYGYTF. CDR3 DNA: TGTGCCAGCAGTCACCGTCTGGGCAGCTATGGCTACACCTTC.

This clonotype was seen a handful of times. The chain couples TRBV6-2 or TRBV6-3 to TRBJ1-5, with 8 bases aligning to TRBD1. The CDR3 spans 14 residues. Germline V gene data show CDR1 as MNHEY and CDR2 as SVGEGT. V lost 4 bases and J lost 5; bases outside the gene matches: 4. The CDR3 sequence is CASSWDRIDQPQHF. CDR3 nucleotides: TGTGCCAGCAGTTGGGACAGGATAGATCAGCCCCAGCATTTT.

There are a few counts of this clonotype. The genes are TRBV7-9 and TRBJ2-2; 8 bases map to TRBD2. This CDR3 has 16 amino acids. V lost 0 bases, J lost 4 bases, and 4 bases stayed unmatched. Germline values: CDR1 SEHNR, CDR2 FQNEAQ (reference sequence). The CDR3 DNA is TGTGCCAGCAGCTTAGCCGGGACTAGTGGCACCGGGGAGCTGTTTTTT. The encoded protein is CASSLAGTSGTGELFF.

The rearrangement uses TRBV19 and TRBJ1-5; D might be TRBD1 (6 bases). Per the germline V gene, CDR1 is LNHDA and CDR2 is SQIVND (reference sequence). The CDR3 consists of 14 residues. V was cut by 5 bases and J by 2 bases, with 10 bases left in between. Here the CDR3 DNA reads TGTGCCAGTAGTTTGGGGGGCCGCAATCAGCCCCAGCATTTT. It translates to CASSLGGRNQPQHF. Full variable domain (outside the CDR3, taken from reference TRBV19 and TRBJ1-5): DGGITQSPKYLFRKEGQNVTLSCEQNLNHDAMYWYRQDPGQGLRLIYYSQIVNDFQKGDIAEGYSVSREKKESFPLTVTSAQKNPTAFYLCASSLGGRNQPQHFGDGTRLSIL.

J is TRBJ1-2 and V is TRBV10-2; D is possibly TRBD1 (5 bases). The CDR3 sequence is 17 residues long. CDR1 is WSHSY and CDR2 is SAAADI in the germline V gene. V lost 3 bases to trimming and J lost 0 bases, with 17 bases between them. The CDR3 protein is CASSEIRGPVANYGYTF. DNA of the CDR3: TGCGCCAGCAGTGAAATTCGGGGCCCGGTCGCTAACTATGGCTACACCTTC.

The rearrangement joins TRBV19 to TRBJ1-2; no clear D. The germline V and J ends were trimmed by 8 bases and 8 bases, with 6 bases remaining between them. Germline CDR1 reads LNHDA; CDR2 reads SQIVND (reference sequence). The CDR3 has 9 residues. DNA for the CDR3: TGTGCCAGTGGAGCGGGCTACACCTTC. Its protein is CASGAGYTF.